Listed here are 27 T cell receptor beta chains from one sample, sequenced in a study of PD-1 blockade in classical Hodgkin lymphoma (dated by TCRdb to 2018 to 2021). Libraries were prepared through the immunoSEQ multiplex PCR assay. TCRdb obtained this table from immuneACCESS and retained in-frame rearrangements with V and J assigned. These tables miss some clones; where compared with another copy, unresolved V genes account for less than half of the shortfall, and the remainder is unexplained. The sample has under 95,000 clones on record, 90% to 95% of them singletons. The top ten clonotypes cover about 7.6% of the sample. The label giving this sample's time point can be read as: cycle 1 day 1 (C1D1), immediately before nivolumab initiation. All trial patients had relapsed after autologous stem cell transplantation, with cohorts A, B and C differing in prior brentuximab vedotin exposure. Sequencing was performed on peripheral blood mononuclear cells (PBMCs), taken at baseline. The receptors were gathered from a human donor with classical Hodgkin lymphoma.

CDR3 nucleotides: TGTGCCAGCAGACAGGGATTGGACCACGAGCAGTACTTC. It specifies CASRQGLDHEQYF. The chain uses TRBV2 and TRBJ2-7; weak D call: TRBD1 (6 bases). The CDR3 length is 13 residues. Trimming shortened V by 6 bases and J by 5 bases, and 14 bases separated the two germline ends. Germline V gives CDR1 SNHLY, CDR2 FYNNEI.

This sequence joins TRBV28 and TRBJ2-7, with TRBD2 matching 8 bases. CDR1 is MDHEN, CDR2 SYDVKM, per germline. The CDR3 covers 16 residues. V shed 3 bases and J 9 bases; nucleotides not matched to a gene: 16. The CDR3 protein is CASSFSGGPGPTMQYF. The CDR3 coding sequence is TGTGCCAGCAGTTTTTCGGGAGGGCCGGGCCCTACGATGCAGTACTTC.

The chain couples TRBV7-7 to TRBJ2-7; D is perhaps TRBD1 or TRBD2 (5 bases each). CDR1 SSHAT and CDR2 FNYEAQ come from the germline V gene (reference sequence). V shed 1 base and J shed 2 bases, with 12 bases lying between them. The CDR3 extends over 15 amino acids. The CDR3 region is CASSLGWDGPYEQYF. CDR3 nucleotide sequence: TGTGCCAGCAGCTTAGGGTGGGACGGTCCCTACGAGCAGTACTTC.

The rearrangement joins TRBV6-5 to TRBJ2-1; D is unresolved. V gave up 0 bases and J gave up 6 bases, with 15 bases separating them. The V gene's germline CDR1 is MNHEY and CDR2 SVGAGI. There are 16 residues in the CDR3. CDR3 DNA sequence: TGTGCCAGCAGTTACTCGGGCGGTACGGGCCCCAATGAGCAGTTCTTC. It codes for CASSYSGGTGPNEQFF.

V is TRBV7-9 and J is TRBJ1-1; D is unresolved. Germline V lookup: CDR1 SEHNR, CDR2 FQNEAQ (reference sequence). V was trimmed by 5 bases and J by 0 bases, leaving 4 bases between them. The CDR3 sequence is 12 residues long. For the CDR3, the DNA is TGTGCCAGCAGCCTCTTGAACACTGAAGCTTTCTTT. Amino acid sequence: CASSLLNTEAFF. Based on the CDR3 plus reference TRBV7-9 and TRBJ1-1, the full variable domain is DTGVSQNPRHKITKRGQNVTFRCDPISEHNRLYWYRQTLGQGPEFLTYFQNEAQLEKSRLLSDRFSAERPKGSFSTLEIQRTEQGDSAMYLCASSLLNTEAFFGQGTRLTVV.

The rearrangement uses TRBV7-9 and TRBJ2-7; 9 bases line up with TRBD1. V trimming: 5 bases; J trimming: 5 bases; junction bases outside the gene matches: 7. The CDR3 is 14 residues long. Per the germline V gene, CDR1 is SEHNR and CDR2 is FQNEAQ (reference sequence). This CDR3 reads CASSDTGGPDEQYF. CDR3 nucleotide sequence: TGTGCCAGCAGCGACACAGGGGGCCCGGACGAGCAGTACTTC. The complete variable domain, with remaining parts taken from reference TRBV7-9 and TRBJ2-7, reads DTGVSQNPRHKITKRGQNVTFRCDPISEHNRLYWYRQTLGQGPEFLTYFQNEAQLEKSRLLSDRFSAERPKGSFSTLEIQRTEQGDSAMYLCASSDTGGPDEQYFGPGTRLTVT.

The rearrangement uses TRBV21-1 and TRBJ2-2; the table gives TRBD2 as D, unverified against the DNA. TRBV21-1 is an annotated pseudogene. The CDR3 sequence is 16 residues long. CDR3 residues: CASSKEPSGVTGELFF. CDR3 coding DNA: TGTGCCAGCAGCAAAGAACCGAGCGGGGTTACCGGGGAGCTGTTTTTT.

This clone was seen just once. The J gene is TRBJ2-3, the V gene TRBV4-3; D unclear. V was clipped by 1 base and J by 1 base, with 6 bases between them. The CDR3 is 14 amino acids. Germline V gene data show CDR1 as LGHNA and CDR2 as YSLEER. CDR3 bases: TGCGCCAGCAGCCAAGTATCCGGCACAGATACGCAGTATTTT. The encoded protein is CASSQVSGTDTQYF.

This clone was seen only once. V gene TRBV7-9 combines with J gene TRBJ2-7; D tentatively fits TRBD1 or TRBD2 (5 bases each). V lost 1 base and J 0 bases, leaving 10 bases between the germline ends. The CDR3 covers 15 residues. The germline V gene has CDR1 SEHNR and CDR2 FQNEAQ (reference sequence). CDR3: CASSLVGGHSYEQYF. DNA of the CDR3: TGTGCCAGCAGCTTAGTTGGAGGACACTCCTACGAGCAGTACTTC.

The rearrangement uses TRBV12-1 and TRBJ2-3; TRBD2 reflects the table's D call only, with no check against the DNA. TRBV12-1 constitutes a pseudogene. This CDR3 is 17 amino acids long. DNA for the CDR3: TGTGCCAGCATCCCACTAGCTAGCGGGCCAAGCACAGATACGCAGTATTTT. The encoded protein is CASIPLASGPSTDTQYF.

The chain joins TRBV6-1 to TRBJ2-3; perhaps D is TRBD1 or TRBD2 (5 bases each). The V end lost 8 bases, the J end lost 5 bases, and 11 bases lay between the germline ends. Germline-derived CDR1 and CDR2 are MNHNS and SASEGT. CDR3 length: 12 amino acids. CDR3 loop: CASSGAGDTQYF. DNA of the CDR3: TGTGCCAGCTCCGGGGCTGGAGATACGCAGTATTTT.

Only one count was recorded for this clone. The V call is TRBV6-5, the J call TRBJ2-7; D not certain. The CDR3 has 15 amino acids. CDR1 and CDR2 (germline): MNHEY, SVGAGI. V was clipped by 7 bases and J by 3 bases, with 19 bases between them. CDR3 in DNA: TGTGCCAGCACCCTCGCCCATTCATGGTACTACGAGCAGTACTTC. Encoded protein: CASTLAHSWYYEQYF.

This chain joins TRBV9 and TRBJ2-7; 15 nucleotides line up with TRBD2. This CDR3 region has 17 residues. J lost 0 bases, V lost 4 bases, and 5 bases had no gene match. Germline V lookup: CDR1 SGDLS, CDR2 YYNGEE. In DNA form, the CDR3 reads TGTGCCAGCAGCATGGGACTAGCGGGGGGCTCCTCCTACGAGCAGTACTTC. This encodes CASSMGLAGGSSYEQYF.

V gene TRBV7-8 combines with J gene TRBJ1-4, with TRBD1 matching 9 bases. The V gene end was trimmed by 5 bases and the J gene end by 3 bases; junction bases not matched to a gene: 13. The CDR3 covers 18 residues. CDR1 and CDR2 (germline): SGHVS, FQNEAQ. The CDR3 DNA is TGTGCCAGCAGCGTAACAGGGGGCCAATTAGTTGCTAATGAAAAACTGTTTTTT. This codes for CASSVTGGQLVANEKLFF.

The chain recombines TRBV28 with TRBJ2-7; 8 bases align to TRBD1. V shed 1 base and J 6 bases; nucleotides not matched to a gene: 8. Germline values: CDR1 MDHEN, CDR2 SYDVKM. CDR3 length equals 15 residues. The CDR3 region is CASSLLDRDVGEQYF. CDR3 DNA sequence: TGTGCCAGCAGTTTATTGGACAGGGACGTCGGCGAGCAGTACTTC.

A single count supports this clone. The CDR3: CASSPIMGGTDTQYF. The CDR3 region has the DNA TGTGCCAGCAGTCCAATAATGGGAGGCACAGATACGCAGTATTTT. The chain links TRBV27 to TRBJ2-3; possibly TRBD2 for D (5 bases). Germline V gives CDR1 MNHEY, CDR2 SMNVEV (reference sequence). The CDR3 totals 15 residues. V lost 5 bases to trimming and J lost 1 base, with 13 bases between them.

V is TRBV6-1 and J is TRBJ1-2; TRBD1 might be the D (5 bases). V lost 9 bases, J lost 1 base, and 12 bases lay in between. Germline V lookup: CDR1 MNHNS, CDR2 SASEGT. CDR3 length: 13 residues. The CDR3 spells CASTWGSNYGYTF. The CDR3 nucleotides are TGTGCCAGTACTTGGGGCAGTAACTATGGCTACACCTTC.

The chain carries TRBV7-6 and TRBJ2-7; tentative D call: TRBD1 (6 bases). The germline V gene has CDR1 SGHVS and CDR2 FNYEAQ. The CDR3 spans 16 residues. Trimming shortened V by 5 bases and J by 3 bases, and 20 bases separated the two germline ends. CDR3 loop: CASSVYLGRGGYEQYF. The CDR3 coding sequence is TGTGCCAGCAGCGTGTACCTGGGGCGAGGGGGCTACGAGCAGTACTTC.

This clone is a singleton in its sample. The V and J genes are TRBV7-9 and TRBJ2-6; TRBD1 agrees at 8 bases. V lost 5 bases, J lost 18 bases, and 15 bases stayed unmatched. The germline V gene encodes CDR1 SEHNR and CDR2 FQNEAQ (reference sequence). The CDR3 is 14 residues long. The CDR3 loop reads CASSVDRGKDRRTF. DNA of the CDR3: TGTGCCAGCAGCGTAGACAGGGGCAAGGATAGAAGGACTTTC.

This sequence joins TRBV28 and TRBJ2-7; perhaps D is TRBD1 or TRBD2 (5 bases each). Germline CDR1 and CDR2: MDHEN and SYDVKM. Deletions cut 7 bases from V and 2 bases from J, with 15 bases between. This CDR3 is built from 14 residues. DNA of the CDR3: TGTGCCAGCATCGCCCGGGGCCCTACCTACGAGCAGTACTTC. This encodes CASIARGPTYEQYF.

This sequence joins TRBV30 and TRBJ2-7, with 9 bases identical to TRBD1. The V and J ends lost 3 bases and 6 bases, in that order; junction bases with no gene match: 6. This CDR3 contains 13 residues. Germline V lookup: CDR1 GTSNPN, CDR2 SVGIG (reference sequence). The CDR3 protein is CAWRGQGFGEQYF. The CDR3 nucleotides read TGTGCCTGGAGGGGACAGGGTTTTGGCGAGCAGTACTTC.

The chain recombines TRBV2 with TRBJ1-1; 9 nucleotides align to TRBD1. CDR1 is SNHLY and CDR2 is FYNNEI in the germline V gene. The CDR3 sequence is 19 residues long. V lost 7 bases and J lost 7; bases outside the gene matches: 25. The CDR3 region has the DNA TGTGCCAGCATCGAAAAGGGTTACCTAATGGACAGGGGAAAAGGTGAAGCTTTCTTT. Protein sequence: CASIEKGYLMDRGKGEAFF.

This sequence joins TRBV4-2 and TRBJ2-2; 10 nucleotides match TRBD1. V dropped 3 bases and J dropped 9; count of bases not matched to a gene: 10. This CDR3 has 16 amino acids. Germline V CDR1 and CDR2: LGHNA, YNFKEQ. The CDR3 bases are TGTGCCAGCAGCCAGGCCCCTGGACAGGGGGGCAGGGAGCTGTTTTTT. As protein: CASSQAPGQGGRELFF.

The rearrangement uses TRBV5-6 and TRBJ2-7, with TRBD2 matching 10 bases. The junction had 12 bases not matched to a gene; V was cut back by 5 bases and J by 7 bases. CDR3 size: 15 residues. CDR1 and CDR2 (germline): SGHDT, YYEEEE. This CDR3 reads CASRVGAGGPGEQYF. For the CDR3, the DNA is TGTGCCAGCAGGGTCGGAGCGGGAGGGCCTGGGGAGCAGTACTTC.

The chain combines TRBV29-1 with TRBJ2-7; D is ambiguous. V dropped 0 bases and J dropped 3 bases, with 15 bases sitting between them. The germline CDR1 and CDR2 sequences are SQVTM and ANQGSEA. CDR3 length: 15 residues. CDR3 DNA: TGCAGCGTTGAAGATCCCCTGCCAGTTGGCTACGAGCAGTACTTC. Its translation: CSVEDPLPVGYEQYF.

The V and J genes are TRBV2 and TRBJ2-7; D is perhaps TRBD1 or TRBD2 (5 bases each). The CDR3 has 11 residues. The V end lost 4 bases, the J end lost 12 bases, and 13 bases lay between the germline ends. Looked up from germline, CDR1 is SNHLY and CDR2 is FYNNEI. The CDR3 loop reads CASSGDVSLYF. The CDR3 DNA is TGTGCCAGCAGTGGGGACGTAAGTCTGTACTTC.

The chain joins TRBV6-5 to TRBJ2-3; D is ambiguous. Germline-derived CDR1 and CDR2 are MNHEY and SVGAGI. This CDR3 contains 13 residues. V lost 0 bases, J lost 3 bases, and 4 bases lay in between. The CDR3 region has the DNA TGTGCCAGCAGTTACTCGGCTACAGATACGCAGTATTTT. Its protein product is CASSYSATDTQYF.